This T cell receptor beta chain originates from a study of OX40 agonist ivuxolimab in advanced cancers. Germline CDR1 is SSHAT and CDR2 is FNYEAQ (reference sequence). CDR3 size: 13 residues. In regard to this clone: Its ends do not fully match the called genes, so a read error is possible.

The repertoire was sequenced with immunoSEQ multiplex PCR; TCRdb's copy has only in-frame clones and lacks some. This sample carries around 140,000 clones, about nine tenths of them seen once, and the ten largest clones take around 1%. This TCR was sampled from an adult with an advanced solid tumor such as melanoma, head and neck, liver or kidney cancer. The source was CD4+ or CD8+ T cells sorted from blood, collected in a trial of the OX40 agonist ivuxolimab. The gene calls are TRBV7-7 and TRBJ2-3, with D uncertain. The CDR3 nucleotides are TGTGCTAGCAGCTTAGTGGACACAGATACGCAGTATTTT. This codes for CASSLVDTDTQYF.